Sequencing of this TCR beta chain was carried out in a study of CD8 T cells in ankylosing spondylitis. This clonotype has a handful of counts. Its specificity is unknown. Quantitative 5'-RACE was performed with molecular barcodes, and it yielded the TCR beta libraries. TCRdb reprocessed the 5' RACE reads via MiXCR and lists one record per CDR3 protein. In the table there are roughly 440,000 distinct CDR3 sequences, 15% to 20% of which are singletons. The junction had 15 bases not matched to a gene; V was cut back by 2 bases and J by 5 bases. Germline values: CDR1 KGHSH, CDR2 LQKENI. CDR3 length: 19 amino acids. The study's findings and limits: Characteristic, it appeared, of ankylosing spondylitis blood was a TCR beta motif of roughly eight highly homologous variants.

The chain employs TRBV18 and TRBJ2-1, with TRBD2 matching 10 bases. This clonotype was obtained from a male donor with ankylosing spondylitis. The sample was blood, either unsorted or a sorted T cell fraction (not recorded which). The CDR3 bases are TGTGCCAGCTCACCAAGGGCCTCTCCTCTAGCGGGAGTCCACAATGAGCAGTTCTTC. It yields the protein CASSPRASPLAGVHNEQFF.